This T cell receptor beta chain stems from a study of T-cell memory formation after mild COVID-19. For this clonotype: Antigen unknown.

In TCRdb, the 5' RACE reads were re-called with MiXCR into one record per CDR3 protein. The sample consists of 150,000 to 200,000 distinct CDR3 sequences, approximately 14% of them appearing once. Looked up from germline, CDR1 is DFQATT and CDR2 is SNEGSKA (reference sequence). Trimming left V 3 bases short and J 10 bases short, with 22 bases between. This CDR3 is 15 amino acids long. General study points: Clones contracting across day 15 to 85 had a balanced CD4/CD8 profile; later expanding clones leaned CD4+.

Sequencing was carried out using PBMCs or a T cell subset sorted from them (not recorded which). This chain uses TRBV20-1 with TRBJ2-1; possibly TRBD1 or TRBD2 for D (6 bases each). This TCR came from an adult woman who had mild COVID-19 (a few samples of this study predate the infection). Cell type and time point are not known. CDR3 residues: CSASRHASGAGEQFF. CDR3 in DNA: TGCAGTGCTAGCCGGCACGCGTCGGGGGCCGGGGAGCAGTTCTTC.